This note documents a single TCR beta chain sequence. This record comes from a study of blood T cell repertoires in COVID-19. This CDR3 contains 14 residues. V was clipped by 1 base and J by 2 bases, with 9 bases between them. Germline V gene lookup returns CDR1 LGHNA and CDR2 YNFKEQ. Participant ages covered about 18 to 90 years across approximately 25 US areas. Source study methods: It was from reference gene primer amplification that nucleated cell counts were estimated. This table comes from immunoSEQ multiplex PCR, and its TCRdb copy is limited to in-frame clones, with some not included. Clonal size and the V and J genes are those of that table, whereas D and trimming came from the DNA. The data show 230,000 or so clones, roughly nine tenths seen once.

Sequencing was done on a sample of PBMCs or T cells enriched from blood (not recorded which). The chain combines TRBV4-2 with TRBJ2-7, with D possibly TRBD1 on 5 matching bases. This sequence originates from a woman aged 25 to 39 who had recovered from COVID-19. The CDR3 loop reads CASSQATDTYEQYF. The CDR3 bases are TGTGCCAGCAGCCAAGCGACAGATACCTACGAGCAGTACTTC.